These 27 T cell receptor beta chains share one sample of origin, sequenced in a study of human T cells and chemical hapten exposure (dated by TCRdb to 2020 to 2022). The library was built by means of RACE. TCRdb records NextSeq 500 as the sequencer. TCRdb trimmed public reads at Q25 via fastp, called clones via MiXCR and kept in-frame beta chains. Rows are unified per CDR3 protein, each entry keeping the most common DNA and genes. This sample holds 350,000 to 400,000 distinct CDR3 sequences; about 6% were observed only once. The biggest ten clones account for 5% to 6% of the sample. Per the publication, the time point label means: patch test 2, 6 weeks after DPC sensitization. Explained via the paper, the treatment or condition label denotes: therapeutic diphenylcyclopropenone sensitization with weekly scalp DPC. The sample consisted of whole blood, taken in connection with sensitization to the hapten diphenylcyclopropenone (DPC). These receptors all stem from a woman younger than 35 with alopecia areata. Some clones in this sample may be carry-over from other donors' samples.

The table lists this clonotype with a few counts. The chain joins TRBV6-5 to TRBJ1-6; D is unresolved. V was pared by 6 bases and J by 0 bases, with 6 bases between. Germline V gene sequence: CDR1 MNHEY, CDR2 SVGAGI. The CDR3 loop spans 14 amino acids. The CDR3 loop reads CASSRVSYNSPLHF. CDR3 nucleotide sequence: TGTGCCAGCAGCCGGGTCTCCTATAATTCACCCCTCCACTTT.

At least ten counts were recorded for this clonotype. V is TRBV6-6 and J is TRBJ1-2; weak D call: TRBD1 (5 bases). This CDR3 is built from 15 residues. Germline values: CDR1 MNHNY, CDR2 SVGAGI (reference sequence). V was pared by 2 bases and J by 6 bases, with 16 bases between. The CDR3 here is CASSYPRGQGNGYTF. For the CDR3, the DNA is TGTGCCAGCAGTTACCCCAGAGGGCAGGGAAATGGCTACACCTTC.

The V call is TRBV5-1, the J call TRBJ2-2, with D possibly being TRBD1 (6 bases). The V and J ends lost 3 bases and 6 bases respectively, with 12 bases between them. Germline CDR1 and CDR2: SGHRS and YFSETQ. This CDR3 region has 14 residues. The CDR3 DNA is TGCGCCAGCAGCTGGACACAGGGCCCCGGGGAGCTGTTTTTT. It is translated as CASSWTQGPGELFF.

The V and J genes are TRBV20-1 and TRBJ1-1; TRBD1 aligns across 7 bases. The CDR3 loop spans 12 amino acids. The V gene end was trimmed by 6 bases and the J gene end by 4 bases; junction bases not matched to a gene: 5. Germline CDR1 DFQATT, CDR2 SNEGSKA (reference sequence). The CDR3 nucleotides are TGCAGTGCCCTCCCAGGGGGCACTGAAGCTTTCTTT. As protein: CSALPGGTEAFF.

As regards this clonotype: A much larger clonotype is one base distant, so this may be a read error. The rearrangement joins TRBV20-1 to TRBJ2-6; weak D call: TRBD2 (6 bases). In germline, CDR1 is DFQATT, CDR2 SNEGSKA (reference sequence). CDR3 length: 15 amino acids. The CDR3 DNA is TGCAGTGCTACTTCGGGAGACTCTGGGACCAACGTCCTGACTTTC. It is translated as CSATSGDSGTNVLTF.

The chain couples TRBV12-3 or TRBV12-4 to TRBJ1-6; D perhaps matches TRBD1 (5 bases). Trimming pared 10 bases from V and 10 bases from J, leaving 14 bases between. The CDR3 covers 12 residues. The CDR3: CATALGESPLHF. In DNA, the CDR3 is TGTGCCACCGCTTTAGGGGAATCACCCCTCCACTTT.

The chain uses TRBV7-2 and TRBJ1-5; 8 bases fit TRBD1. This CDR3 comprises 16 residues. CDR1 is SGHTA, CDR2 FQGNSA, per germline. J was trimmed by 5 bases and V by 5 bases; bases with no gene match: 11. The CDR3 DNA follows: TGTGCCAGCAGCCCGCGCCATGGACAGGGCGATCAGCCCCAGCATTTT. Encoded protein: CASSPRHGQGDQPQHF.

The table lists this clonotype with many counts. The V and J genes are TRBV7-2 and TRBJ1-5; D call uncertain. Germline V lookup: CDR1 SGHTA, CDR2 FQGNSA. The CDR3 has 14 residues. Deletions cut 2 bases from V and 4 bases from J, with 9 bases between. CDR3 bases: TGTGCCAGCAGCTTAATCCCAGGTAATCAGCCCCAGCATTTT. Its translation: CASSLIPGNQPQHF.

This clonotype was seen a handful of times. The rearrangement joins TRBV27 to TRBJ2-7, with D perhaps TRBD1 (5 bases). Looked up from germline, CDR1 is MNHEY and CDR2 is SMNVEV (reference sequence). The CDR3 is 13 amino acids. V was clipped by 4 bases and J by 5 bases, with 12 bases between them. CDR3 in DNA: TGTGCCAGCAGTTACCAGGGCCCCCACGAGCAGTACTTC. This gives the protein CASSYQGPHEQYF.

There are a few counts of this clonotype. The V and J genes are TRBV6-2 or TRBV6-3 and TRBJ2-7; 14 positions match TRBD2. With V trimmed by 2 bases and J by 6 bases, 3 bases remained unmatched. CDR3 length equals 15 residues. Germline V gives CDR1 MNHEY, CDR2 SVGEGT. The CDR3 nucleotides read TGTGCCAGCAGTTACGCGACTAGCGGGGGGGCCGAGCAGTACTTC. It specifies CASSYATSGGAEQYF.

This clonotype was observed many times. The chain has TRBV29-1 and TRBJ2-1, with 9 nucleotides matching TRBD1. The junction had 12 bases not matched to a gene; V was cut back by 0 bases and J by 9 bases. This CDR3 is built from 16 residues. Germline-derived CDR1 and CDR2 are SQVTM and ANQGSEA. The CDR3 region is CSVEDLGYRGQGEQFF. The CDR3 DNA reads TGCAGCGTTGAAGATCTTGGGTACAGGGGGCAGGGTGAGCAGTTCTTC.

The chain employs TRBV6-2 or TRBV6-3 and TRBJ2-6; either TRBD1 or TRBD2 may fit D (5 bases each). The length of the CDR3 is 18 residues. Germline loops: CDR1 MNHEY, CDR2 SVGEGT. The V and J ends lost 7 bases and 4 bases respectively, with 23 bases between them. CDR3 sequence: CASKRRDGALSGANVLTF. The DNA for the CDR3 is TGTGCCAGCAAACGCCGGGACGGGGCTCTCTCCGGGGCCAACGTCCTGACTTTC.

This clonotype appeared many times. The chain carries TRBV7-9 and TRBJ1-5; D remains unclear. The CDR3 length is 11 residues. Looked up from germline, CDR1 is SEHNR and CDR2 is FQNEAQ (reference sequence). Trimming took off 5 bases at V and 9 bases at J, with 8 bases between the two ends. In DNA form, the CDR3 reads TGTGCCAGCAGCAACCGCGGGCCCCAGCATTTT. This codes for CASSNRGPQHF.

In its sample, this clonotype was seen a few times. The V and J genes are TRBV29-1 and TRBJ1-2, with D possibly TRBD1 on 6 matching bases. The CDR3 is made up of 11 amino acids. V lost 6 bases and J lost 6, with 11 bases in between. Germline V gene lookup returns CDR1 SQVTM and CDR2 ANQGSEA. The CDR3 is CSVTSGDGYTF. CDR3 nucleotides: TGCAGCGTCACTTCAGGGGATGGCTACACCTTC. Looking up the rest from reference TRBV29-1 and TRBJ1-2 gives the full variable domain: SAVISQKPSRDICQRGTSLTIQCQVDSQVTMMFWYRQQPGQSLTLIATANQGSEATYESGFVIDKFPISRPNLTFSTLTVSNMSPEDSSIYLCSVTSGDGYTFGSGTRLTVV.

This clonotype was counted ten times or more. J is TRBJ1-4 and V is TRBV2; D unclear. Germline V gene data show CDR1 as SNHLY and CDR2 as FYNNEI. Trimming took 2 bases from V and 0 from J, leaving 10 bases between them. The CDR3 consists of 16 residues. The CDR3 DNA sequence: TGTGCCAGCAGTGAAAGCCATCTCGCAACTAATGAAAAACTGTTTTTT. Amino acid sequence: CASSESHLATNEKLFF.

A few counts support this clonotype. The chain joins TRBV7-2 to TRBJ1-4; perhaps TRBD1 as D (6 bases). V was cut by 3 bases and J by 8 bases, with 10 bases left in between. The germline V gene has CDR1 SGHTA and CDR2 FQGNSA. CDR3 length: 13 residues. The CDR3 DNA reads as TGTGCCAGCAGCTTGGCAGGGGTGGAAAAACTGTTTTTT. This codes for CASSLAGVEKLFF.

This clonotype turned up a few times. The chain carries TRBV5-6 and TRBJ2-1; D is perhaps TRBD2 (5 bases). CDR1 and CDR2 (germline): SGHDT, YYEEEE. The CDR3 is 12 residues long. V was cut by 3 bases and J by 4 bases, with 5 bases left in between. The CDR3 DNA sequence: TGTGCCAGCAGCTGGACTTACAATGAGCAGTTCTTC. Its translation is CASSWTYNEQFF.

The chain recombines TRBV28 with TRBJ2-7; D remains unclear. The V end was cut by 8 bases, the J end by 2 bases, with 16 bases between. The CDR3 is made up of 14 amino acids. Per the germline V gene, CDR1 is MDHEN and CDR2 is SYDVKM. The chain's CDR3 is CASGPRFSTYEQYF. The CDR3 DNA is TGTGCCAGCGGGCCCCGCTTCTCGACCTACGAGCAGTACTTC.

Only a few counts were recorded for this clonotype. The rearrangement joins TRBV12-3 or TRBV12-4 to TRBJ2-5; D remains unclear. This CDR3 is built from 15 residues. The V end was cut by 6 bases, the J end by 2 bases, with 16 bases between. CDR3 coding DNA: TGTGCCAGCAGCCCCCCACCCCAACGGCAAGAGACCCAGTACTTC. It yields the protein CASSPPPQRQETQYF.

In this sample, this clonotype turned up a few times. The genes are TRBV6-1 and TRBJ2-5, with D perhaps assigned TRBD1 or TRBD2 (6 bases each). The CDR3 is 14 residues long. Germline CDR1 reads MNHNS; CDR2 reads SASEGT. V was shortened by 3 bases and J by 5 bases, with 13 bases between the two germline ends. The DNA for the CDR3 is TGTGCCAGCAGTGAGCAGAGGGGGGTGGAGACCCAGTACTTC. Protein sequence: CASSEQRGVETQYF.

In nucleotides, the CDR3 is TGTGCCAGCAGCGGGACCACTCCCCCCTATGGCTACACCTTC. Protein product: CASSGTTPPYGYTF. The V gene is TRBV28, the J gene TRBJ1-2; perhaps TRBD1 as D (5 bases). V was trimmed by 6 bases and J by 4 bases, leaving 15 bases between them. CDR1 is MDHEN, CDR2 SYDVKM, per germline. The CDR3 has 14 amino acids.

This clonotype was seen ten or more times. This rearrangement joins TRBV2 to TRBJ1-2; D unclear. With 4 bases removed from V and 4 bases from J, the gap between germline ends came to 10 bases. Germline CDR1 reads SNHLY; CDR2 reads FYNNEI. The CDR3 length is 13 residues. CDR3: CASSVAPGYGYTF. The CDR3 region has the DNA TGTGCCAGCAGTGTCGCCCCCGGCTATGGCTACACCTTC. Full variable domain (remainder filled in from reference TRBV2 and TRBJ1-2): EPEVTQTPSHQVTQMGQEVILRCVPISNHLYFYWYRQILGQKVEFLVSFYNNEISEKSEIFDDQFSVERPDGSNFTLKIRSTKLEDSAMYFCASSVAPGYGYTFGSGTRLTVV.

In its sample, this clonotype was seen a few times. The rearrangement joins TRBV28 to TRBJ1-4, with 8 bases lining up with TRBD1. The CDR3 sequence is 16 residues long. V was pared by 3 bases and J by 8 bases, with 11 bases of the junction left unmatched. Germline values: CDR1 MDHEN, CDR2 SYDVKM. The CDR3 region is CASSFGAGTGYEKLFF. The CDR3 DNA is TGTGCCAGCAGTTTTGGGGCCGGGACAGGTTACGAAAAACTGTTTTTT. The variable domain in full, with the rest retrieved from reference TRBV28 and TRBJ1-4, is DVKVTQSSRYLVKRTGEKVFLECVQDMDHENMFWYRQDPGLGLRLIYFSYDVKMKEKGDIPEGYSVSREKKERFSLILESASTNQTSMYLCASSFGAGTGYEKLFFGSGTQLSVL.

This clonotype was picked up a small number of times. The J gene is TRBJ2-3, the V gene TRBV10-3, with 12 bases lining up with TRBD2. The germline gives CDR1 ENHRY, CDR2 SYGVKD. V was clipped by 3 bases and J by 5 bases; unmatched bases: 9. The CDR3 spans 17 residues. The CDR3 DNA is TGTGCCATCAGTGAAAGCTCCGGACTAGCGGGGTTAGATACGCAGTATTTT. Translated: CAISESSGLAGLDTQYF.

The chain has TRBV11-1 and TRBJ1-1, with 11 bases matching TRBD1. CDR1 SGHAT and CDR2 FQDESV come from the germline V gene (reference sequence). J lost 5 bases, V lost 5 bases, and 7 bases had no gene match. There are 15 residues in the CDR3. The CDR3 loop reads CASSIGQGAGTEAFF. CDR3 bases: TGTGCCAGCAGCATTGGACAGGGGGCGGGAACTGAAGCTTTCTTT.

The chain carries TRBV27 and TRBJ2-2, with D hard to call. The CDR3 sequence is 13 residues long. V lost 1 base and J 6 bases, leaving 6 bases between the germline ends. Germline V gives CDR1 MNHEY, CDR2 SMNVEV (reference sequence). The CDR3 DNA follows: TGTGCCAGCAGTTTATTTAGGGCCGGGGAGCTGTTTTTT. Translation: CASSLFRAGELFF.

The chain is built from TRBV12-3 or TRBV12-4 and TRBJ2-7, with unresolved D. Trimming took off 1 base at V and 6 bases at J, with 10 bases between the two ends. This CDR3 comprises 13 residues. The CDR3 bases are TGTGCCAGCAGTTTAGTGGTGGGGTCCGAGCAGTACTTC. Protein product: CASSLVVGSEQYF.